This T cell receptor beta chain was sequenced for a study of response to subunit inactivated influenza vaccine. General study points: The authors suggested that every seasonal influenza vaccination recruits few new T cells.

This clonotype has more than one count but fewer than ten. Its antigen is not known. TCRdb re-called the RT-PCR reads through MiXCR, storing one row per CDR3 protein. The repertoire holds around 760,000 distinct CDR3 sequences, with roughly 14% as singletons. The CDR3 extends over 14 amino acids. The V end lost 6 bases, the J end lost 0 bases, and 9 bases lay between the germline ends. Per the germline V gene, CDR1 is SGHRS and CDR2 is YFSETQ. The V gene is TRBV5-1, the J gene TRBJ2-2, with unresolved D. The source is a man aged 50-60 years who received an inactivated influenza vaccine. Source: PBMCs from blood, taken roughly 15 days before vaccination. CDR3: CASKLTTNTGELFF. Written as DNA, the CDR3 is TGCGCCAGCAAGTTAACCACGAACACCGGGGAGCTGTTTTTT.